This TCR beta chain appears in the sequencing data of a study of shared clonotypes between healthy human individuals. Generated by immunoSEQ multiplex PCR, the TCRdb table keeps only in-frame clones and is missing some. The table has 980,000 or so clones, around 80% seen once. From germline, CDR1 is SGHRS and CDR2 YFSETQ. Germline trimming cut 3 bases from V and 2 bases from J; bases unmatched to any gene: 7. The CDR3 runs 15 residues. The source is a young man in good health. The sample was memory CD4+ T cells sorted from blood. Subset described: CD45RA-negative fraction. The rearrangement joins TRBV5-1 to TRBJ1-2; 7 bases align to TRBD1. CDR3 sequence (DNA): TGCGCCAGCAGCTCGGCGACACAGGGGAACTATGGCTACACCTTC. Translation gives CASSSATQGNYGYTF.